This T cell receptor (beta chain) was found in a study of blood T cell repertoires in COVID-19. Background on the study: In each case, the material was cDNA or gDNA derived from T cells, B-cell-depleted T cells, or PBMCs.

This clone is a singleton in its sample. Measured with immunoSEQ multiplex PCR; TCRdb has only the in-frame clones, and not every one. The sample carries roughly 35,000 clones, more than 75% recorded once. The material sequenced was peripheral blood. The origin of this receptor is a man between 65 and 85 years old with acute or convalescent COVID-19.

CDR3 in DNA: TGCGCCAGCCCACACTCTAGCGGGAGGACGAATGAGCAGTTCTTC. Translation gives CASPHSSGRTNEQFF. The chain combines TRBV4-3 with TRBJ2-1; 11 bases line up with TRBD2. The CDR3 totals 15 residues. The V gene's germline CDR1 is LGHNA and CDR2 YSLEER. V shed 8 bases and J 7 bases; nucleotides not matched to a gene: 10.